This T cell receptor beta chain was profiled in a study of T cell responses to AZD1222 COVID-19 vaccine. Study-wide findings and caveats: The sample set comprised mostly white British donors with more females, and clonal diversity was possibly underestimated. Sampling captured repertoires only after the peak T cell response.

In regard to this clone: No antigen is known for it.

Trimming took 6 bases from V and 2 from J; bases not matched to a gene: 3. CDR3 length: 13 residues. Per the germline V gene, CDR1 is MNHNY and CDR2 is SVGAGI (reference sequence). TCRdb keeps only in-frame clones here, not all; method: immunoSEQ multiplex PCR. The sample has approximately 150,000 clones, approximately 94% seen once. This sequence joins TRBV6-6 and TRBJ1-2, with 7 nucleotides matching TRBD1. This material consisted of peripheral blood, taken on day 0 of AZD1222 vaccination. The sequence came from an adult in good health. The CDR3: CASSLQGNYGYTF. The CDR3 coding sequence is TGTGCCAGCAGCCTACAGGGGAACTATGGCTACACCTTC.